Below, 4 T cell receptor beta chains from the same sample are listed, as sequenced in a study of T cell responses to AZD1222 COVID-19 vaccine. The data were produced by immunoSEQ multiplex PCR, yet TCRdb's version contains in-frame clones alone and is incomplete. This sample has some 150,000 clones, with around nine tenths found just once. Material: peripheral blood, obtained on day 0 of AZD1222 vaccination. The receptors derive from an adult in good health.

This sequence joins TRBV29-1 and TRBJ2-1; D is unresolved. The CDR3 has 16 amino acids. In germline, CDR1 is SQVTM, CDR2 ANQGSEA. Trimming took off 3 bases at V and 9 bases at J, with 24 bases between the two ends. The CDR3 protein is CSVEALGRAMVGEQFF. As DNA, the CDR3 is TGCAGCGTTGAGGCCCTGGGAAGGGCTATGGTAGGTGAGCAGTTCTTC.

This chain connects TRBV6-2 or TRBV6-3 to TRBJ2-2, with a tentative D call TRBD1 (7 bases). This CDR3 has 14 residues. Germline assignment: CDR1 MNHEY and CDR2 SVGEGT. V was trimmed by 6 bases and J by 7 bases, leaving 15 bases between them. DNA for the CDR3: TGTGCCAGCAGCAGGGGGGCGAACGGCGGGGAGCTGTTTTTT. Translation gives CASSRGANGGELFF.

The chain links TRBV30 to TRBJ1-2; no clear D gene. V shed 1 base and J shed 4 bases, with 7 bases lying between them. This CDR3 spans 12 amino acids. Per germline, CDR1 GTSNPN and CDR2 SVGIG (reference sequence). In DNA form, the CDR3 reads TGTGCCTGGAGTGGGCAGCTCTATGGCTACACCTTC. It yields the protein CAWSGQLYGYTF.

The chain links TRBV28 to TRBJ1-4, with a possible D match to TRBD1 (5 bases). Germline V CDR1 and CDR2: MDHEN, SYDVKM. This CDR3 has 15 amino acids. V was cut by 5 bases and J by 7 bases, with 17 bases left in between. CDR3 DNA: TGTGCCAGCAGTACCCGACAGTTGGGGGGTGAAAAACTGTTTTTT. Protein: CASSTRQLGGEKLFF.